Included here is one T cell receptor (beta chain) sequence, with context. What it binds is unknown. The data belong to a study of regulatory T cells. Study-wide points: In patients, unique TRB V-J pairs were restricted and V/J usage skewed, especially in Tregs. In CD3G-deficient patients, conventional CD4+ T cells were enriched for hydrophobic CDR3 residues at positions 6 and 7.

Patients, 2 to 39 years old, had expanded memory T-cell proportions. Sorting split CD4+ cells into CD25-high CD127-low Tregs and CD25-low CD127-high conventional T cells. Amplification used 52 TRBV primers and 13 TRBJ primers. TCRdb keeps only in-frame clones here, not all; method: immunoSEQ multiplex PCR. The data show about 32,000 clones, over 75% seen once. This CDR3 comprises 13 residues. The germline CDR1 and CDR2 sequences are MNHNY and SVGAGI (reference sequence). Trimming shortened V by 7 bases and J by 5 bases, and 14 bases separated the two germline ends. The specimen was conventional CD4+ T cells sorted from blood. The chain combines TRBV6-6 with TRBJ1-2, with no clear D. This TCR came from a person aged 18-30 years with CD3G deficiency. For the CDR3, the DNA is TGTGCCAGCACTCCTGATAGACTATATGGCTACACCTTC. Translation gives CASTPDRLYGYTF.